Each of the 27 T cell receptor beta chains below was sequenced from the same sample in a study of CD8+ T cells in alopecia areata listed by TCRdb under 2018. Libraries were built with the immunoSEQ multiplex PCR assay. For TCR sequencing, RNA was extracted from every sample and reverse transcribed into cDNA to serve as template. What TCRdb holds here is the immuneACCESS table cut down to in-frame rearrangements. Part of the clones is not present; checked against another copy, under half of the missing clones reflect an unresolved V gene, and the others are unexplained. A total of 130,000 to 150,000 clones appear in this sample, approximately 51% of them only once. 0.95% to 1% of the sample goes to the ten largest clones. The sample's time point label, decoded: baseline before oral tofacitinib. The specimen comprised CD4+ T cells sorted from blood, sampled at week 0. Every receptor here comes from a human donor with alopecia areata.

The chain couples TRBV11-2 to TRBJ2-1, with no clear D. V was pared by 1 base and J by 7 bases, with 5 bases between. The germline V gene has CDR1 SGHAT and CDR2 FQNNGV. The CDR3 contains 12 residues. DNA for the CDR3: TGTGCCAGCAGCTTAGTATTTAATGAGCAGTTCTTC. As protein: CASSLVFNEQFF. Using reference TRBV11-2 and TRBJ2-1 for the parts outside the CDR3, the full variable domain is EAGVAQSPRYKIIEKRQSVAFWCNPISGHATLYWYQQILGQGPKLLIQFQNNGVVDDSQLPKDRFSAERLKGVDSTLKIQPAKLEDSAVYLCASSLVFNEQFFGPGTRLTVL.

The chain employs TRBV7-9 and TRBJ2-3; either TRBD1 or TRBD2 may supply D (5 bases each). The CDR3 covers 15 residues. Trimming removed 5 bases from V and 5 bases from J, with 17 bases in between. CDR1 is SEHNR and CDR2 is FQNEAQ in the germline V gene (reference sequence). CDR3 amino acids: CASSPRYGARDTQYF. In DNA, the CDR3 is TGTGCCAGCAGCCCCAGGTACGGGGCGAGAGATACGCAGTATTTT. The full variable domain, in which reference TRBV7-9 and TRBJ2-3 provide the parts outside the CDR3, is DTGVSQNPRHKITKRGQNVTFRCDPISEHNRLYWYRQTLGQGPEFLTYFQNEAQLEKSRLLSDRFSAERPKGSFSTLEIQRTEQGDSAMYLCASSPRYGARDTQYFGPGTRLTVL.

The chain has TRBV29-1 and TRBJ2-7, with 11 bases identical to TRBD2. Germline lookup yields CDR1 SQVTM and CDR2 ANQGSEA. The V segment lost 6 bases and the J segment 6 bases; nucleotides outside the gene matches: 25. This CDR3 is 19 amino acids long. CDR3 DNA: TGCAGCGTGAGGGGGATGGTTCTAGCGGGAGGTATTAATTCGGGCGAGCAGTACTTC. Translated, it gives CSVRGMVLAGGINSGEQYF.

DNA of the CDR3: TGTGCCTCCCCCGGCGGGAGGCGCACCGGGGAGCTGTTTTTT. Amino acids: CASPGGRRTGELFF. The chain uses TRBV30 and TRBJ2-2; 8 nucleotides line up with TRBD2. The germline gives CDR1 GTSNPN, CDR2 SVGIG (reference sequence). The CDR3 consists of 14 residues. The ends lost 7 bases at V and 4 bases at J; junction bases unmatched: 8.

The chain links TRBV20-1 to TRBJ1-1, with unresolved D. The V gene's germline CDR1 is DFQATT and CDR2 SNEGSKA (reference sequence). V was shortened by 6 bases and J by 5 bases, with 7 bases between the two germline ends. This CDR3 is 10 amino acids long. CDR3 DNA: TGCAGTGCGGAGAGTACTGAAGCTTTCTTT. Amino acids: CSAESTEAFF.

The genes are TRBV27 and TRBJ1-2; no firm D call. This CDR3 region has 15 residues. Trimming removed 6 bases from V and 8 bases from J, with 22 bases in between. Per the germline V gene, CDR1 is MNHEY and CDR2 is SMNVEV (reference sequence). The CDR3 DNA reads TGTGCCAGCAGGGCCTTTGGAACCGCGGCGAAGGGCTACACCTTC. It encodes CASRAFGTAAKGYTF.

This clone was recorded a few times. The chain employs TRBV5-5 and TRBJ1-4; D is unresolved. Germline CDR1 is SGHKS and CDR2 is YYEKEE (reference sequence). The CDR3 runs 14 residues. V dropped 7 bases and J dropped 2 bases, with 12 bases sitting between them. The CDR3 coding sequence is TGTGCCAGCGGATTACCTGCTACTAATGAAAAACTGTTTTTT. Its translation is CASGLPATNEKLFF.

The sample holds a few counts of this clone. V usage is TRBV15 and J usage is TRBJ2-2; D gene uncertain. Looked up from germline, CDR1 is LNHNV and CDR2 is YYDKDF (reference sequence). V dropped 0 bases and J dropped 5 bases, with 4 bases sitting between them. The CDR3 has 13 residues. This chain's CDR3 is CATSRDPTGELFF. The CDR3, as DNA: TGTGCCACCAGCAGAGACCCGACCGGGGAGCTGTTTTTT.

This sequence joins TRBV25-1 and TRBJ2-2, with unresolved D. The CDR3 has 14 amino acids. The V end was cut by 1 base, the J end by 3 bases, with 6 bases between. Germline V lookup: CDR1 MGHDK, CDR2 SYGVNS. The CDR3 DNA reads as TGTGCCAGCAGTGAATTGGCCGACACCGGGGAGCTGTTTTTT. It translates to CASSELADTGELFF. The whole variable domain, filled in from reference TRBV25-1 and TRBJ2-2, reads EADIYQTPRYLVIGTGKKITLECSQTMGHDKMYWYQQDPGMELHLIHYSYGVNSTEKGDLSSESTVSRIRTEHFPLTLESARPSHTSQYLCASSELADTGELFFGEGSRLTVL.

The chain has TRBV30 and TRBJ2-7; 7 nucleotides agree with TRBD2. The V segment lost 3 bases and the J segment 2 bases; nucleotides outside the gene matches: 16. Germline V gene sequence: CDR1 GTSNPN, CDR2 SVGIG (reference sequence). The CDR3 extends over 17 amino acids. The CDR3 loop is CAWRVPWASGRTYEQYF. The CDR3 DNA follows: TGTGCCTGGAGAGTCCCCTGGGCTAGCGGCAGAACCTACGAGCAGTACTTC.

V and J are TRBV30 and TRBJ2-7; tentatively, D is TRBD1 (6 bases). The V gene's germline CDR1 is GTSNPN and CDR2 SVGIG (reference sequence). This CDR3 contains 12 residues. V lost 3 bases and J lost 3, with 9 bases in between. The CDR3 sequence is CAWSQGSYEQYF. CDR3 DNA: TGTGCCTGGAGCCAGGGGAGCTACGAGCAGTACTTC.

This clone has just a few counts. The chain is built from TRBV7-2 and TRBJ2-2; 9 nucleotides agree with TRBD2. The J segment lost 4 bases and the V segment lost 2 bases, leaving 5 bases of the junction unmatched. The CDR3 has 16 residues. Germline V gives CDR1 SGHTA, CDR2 FQGNSA. The CDR3 loop reads CASSLTSGSSTGELFF. As DNA, the CDR3 is TGTGCCAGCAGCTTAACTAGCGGGTCAAGCACCGGGGAGCTGTTTTTT.

The J gene is TRBJ2-1, the V gene TRBV23-1; D might be TRBD1 or TRBD2, each matching 7 bases. TRBV23-1 is an ORF, with its function uncertain. This CDR3 contains 17 residues. V lost 4 bases and J 7 bases, leaving 23 bases between the germline ends. CDR3: CASSLPPDREGKNEQFF. The CDR3 coding sequence is TGCGCCAGCAGTCTACCCCCCGACAGGGAGGGTAAGAATGAGCAGTTCTTC.

This clone came up a few times. The CDR3 here is CASRGLLGLADYEQYF. The DNA of the CDR3 is TGTGCCAGCAGGGGTTTGTTAGGACTAGCGGACTACGAGCAGTACTTC. The chain combines TRBV6-6 with TRBJ2-7; 10 bases align to TRBD2. Germline CDR1 and CDR2: MNHNY and SVGAGI (reference sequence). V was clipped by 6 bases and J by 3 bases; unmatched bases: 11. The CDR3 runs 16 residues.

This clone has a single count. This chain links TRBV29-1 with TRBJ2-5; 8 bases line up with TRBD1. V shed 6 bases and J 2 bases; nucleotides not matched to a gene: 5. CDR1 and CDR2 (germline): SQVTM, ANQGSEA. The CDR3 has 13 amino acids. The CDR3 DNA reads as TGCAGCGTCCCAAGGACAGGGCAAGAGACCCAGTACTTC. Residues: CSVPRTGQETQYF. Full variable domain (remainder filled in from reference TRBV29-1 and TRBJ2-5): SAVISQKPSRDICQRGTSLTIQCQVDSQVTMMFWYRQQPGQSLTLIATANQGSEATYESGFVIDKFPISRPNLTFSTLTVSNMSPEDSSIYLCSVPRTGQETQYFGPGTRLLVL.

The chain joins TRBV6-5 to TRBJ1-2; D uncertain. The CDR3 covers 12 residues. CDR1 and CDR2 from the germline V gene are MNHEY and SVGAGI. V was trimmed by 5 bases and J by 0 bases, leaving 4 bases between them. The CDR3 here is CASSGPNYGYTF. The CDR3 DNA is TGTGCCAGCAGTGGTCCTAACTATGGCTACACCTTC.

This chain uses TRBV7-9 with TRBJ2-2, with a weak D call TRBD2 (6 bases). The germline CDR1 and CDR2 sequences are SEHNR and FQNEAQ (reference sequence). V lost 3 bases to trimming and J lost 3 bases, with 11 bases between them. The CDR3 length is 15 residues. The CDR3 sequence is CASSFLAGHTGELFF. The CDR3, as DNA: TGTGCCAGCAGCTTTTTGGCGGGACACACCGGGGAGCTGTTTTTT.

This clone was seen more than once but under ten times. This chain uses TRBV18 with TRBJ1-1, with 8 bases identical to TRBD1. The germline V gene encodes CDR1 KGHSH and CDR2 LQKENI. After removal of 5 bases from V and 2 bases from J, the junction contained 1 base not matched to a gene. CDR3 length: 13 amino acids. The CDR3, as DNA: TGTGCCAGCTCAACAGGGGGTAACACTGAAGCTTTCTTT. Protein product: CASSTGGNTEAFF. The full variable domain, its missing parts supplied by reference TRBV18 and TRBJ1-1, is NAGVMQNPRHLVRRRGQEARLRCSPMKGHSHVYWYRQLPEEGLKFMVYLQKENIIDESGMPKERFSAEFPKEGPSILRIQQVVRGDSAAYFCASSTGGNTEAFFGQGTRLTVV.

A few counts support this clone. The chain employs TRBV4-2 and TRBJ1-4; 7 nucleotides align to TRBD1. Germline CDR1 and CDR2: LGHNA and YNFKEQ. Trimming cost V 1 base and J 1 base; bases outside gene matches: 6. The CDR3 contains 17 residues. CDR3 nucleotides: TGTGCCAGCAGCCAAGGAACCACAGGGGAAACTAATGAAAAACTGTTTTTT. It encodes CASSQGTTGETNEKLFF.

CDR3 coding DNA: TGTGCCAGCTTCGGGAGGGAACTCTATGGCTACACCTTC. Its translation is CASFGRELYGYTF. The genes are TRBV28 and TRBJ1-2; D remains unclear. Trimming shortened V by 8 bases and J by 4 bases, and 14 bases separated the two germline ends. This CDR3 has 13 amino acids. Germline loops: CDR1 MDHEN, CDR2 SYDVKM.

A few counts support this clone. The chain uses TRBV4-1 and TRBJ2-3, with 7 bases lining up with TRBD2. Trimming took 4 bases from V and 4 from J; bases not matched to a gene: 14. The CDR3 is made up of 17 amino acids. Germline V gene lookup returns CDR1 MGHRA and CDR2 YSYEKL. The CDR3 coding sequence is TGCGCCAGCAGCCTCCGGCCTGGGGGGAGGGCCTCAGATACGCAGTATTTT. Amino acid sequence: CASSLRPGGRASDTQYF.

This clone was counted only a few times. CDR3 sequence (DNA): TGTGCCATCAGTGACCCGACTAGCGGCCAATACAATGAGCAGTTCTTC. Translating it yields CAISDPTSGQYNEQFF. The chain uses TRBV10-3 and TRBJ2-1; 9 bases map to TRBD2. There are 16 residues in the CDR3. V lost 3 bases to trimming and J lost 4 bases; unmatched junction nucleotides: 7. Germline values: CDR1 ENHRY, CDR2 SYGVKD.

This clone has more than one count but fewer than ten. The V gene is TRBV27, the J gene TRBJ2-7; tentatively, D is TRBD2 (5 bases). CDR3 size: 14 residues. Trimming left V 3 bases short and J 2 bases short, with 11 bases between. Germline CDR1 is MNHEY and CDR2 is SMNVEV (reference sequence). Written as DNA, the CDR3 is TGTGCCAGCAGTTTGAGGGAAGGAACCTACGAGCAGTACTTC. Protein sequence: CASSLREGTYEQYF.

This chain uses TRBV27 with TRBJ1-2, with a possible D match to TRBD1 (5 bases). The germline CDR1 and CDR2 sequences are MNHEY and SMNVEV (reference sequence). The CDR3 runs 13 residues. V was cut by 4 bases and J by 8 bases, with 14 bases left in between. The CDR3 nucleotides are TGTGCCAGCAGTTCTTCTTCAGGGTTAGGCTACACCTTC. This gives the protein CASSSSSGLGYTF.

This chain links TRBV27 with TRBJ2-2; the D gene is possibly TRBD1 (5 bases). The V end was cut by 4 bases, the J end by 3 bases, with 12 bases between. This CDR3 contains 15 residues. Germline loops: CDR1 MNHEY, CDR2 SMNVEV (reference sequence). The CDR3 region is CASSSSGMYTGELFF. The DNA for the CDR3 is TGTGCCAGCAGTTCGTCAGGGATGTACACCGGGGAGCTGTTTTTT.

This chain connects TRBV29-1 to TRBJ2-2; D not certain. This CDR3 contains 10 residues. Germline lookup yields CDR1 SQVTM and CDR2 ANQGSEA. V lost 4 bases, J lost 6 bases, and 3 bases lay in between. CDR3 region: CSVVAGELFF. The CDR3 coding sequence is TGCAGCGTTGTGGCCGGGGAGCTGTTTTTT.

V and J are TRBV7-2 and TRBJ2-5; D call uncertain. Germline V gene sequence: CDR1 SGHTA, CDR2 FQGNSA. Trimming pared 1 base from V and 0 bases from J, leaving 9 bases between. The CDR3 spans 15 residues. CDR3 DNA sequence: TGTGCCAGCAGCTTAGAGTCTTTGTACCAAGAGACCCAGTACTTC. Translation gives CASSLESLYQETQYF.